This passage covers 19 T cell receptor beta chains from one sample sequenced in a study of OX40 agonist ivuxolimab in advanced cancers. The protocol was immunoSEQ multiplex PCR, while the TCRdb copy is restricted to in-frame clones and leaves out a portion. Found here are some 85,000 clones, about 90% of them singletons; the top ten hold roughly 1.6%. The sample consisted of CD4+ or CD8+ T cells sorted from blood, taken in a trial of the OX40 agonist ivuxolimab. The receptor source for this set is an adult with an advanced solid tumor such as melanoma, head and neck, liver or kidney cancer.

The chain is built from TRBV19 and TRBJ2-1; D ambiguous. CDR3 length: 13 residues. Germline values: CDR1 LNHDA, CDR2 SQIVND (reference sequence). V lost 4 bases and J lost 4, with 8 bases in between. The CDR3 sequence: CASSRTPYNEQFF. Here the CDR3 DNA reads TGTGCCAGTAGTAGAACTCCTTACAATGAGCAGTTCTTC.

The chain joins TRBV6-6 to TRBJ2-1; 8 bases agree with TRBD1. The CDR3 contains 15 residues. The germline V gene encodes CDR1 MNHNY and CDR2 SVGAGI (reference sequence). Trimming at V came to 2 bases and at J to 8 bases, leaving 8 bases not matched to a gene. CDR3 DNA: TGTGCCAGCAGTTACCTTGGGACAGGCAGCGATGAGCAGTTCTTC. Its protein product is CASSYLGTGSDEQFF.

The V call is TRBV6-1, the J call TRBJ1-3; D not resolved. The V end lost 3 bases, the J end lost 6 bases, and 6 bases lay between the germline ends. The CDR3 extends over 12 amino acids. Germline CDR1 MNHNS, CDR2 SASEGT. CDR3: CASSERENTIYF. CDR3 DNA sequence: TGTGCCAGCAGTGAGCGAGAAAACACCATATATTTT.

The CDR3: CAWKTPGNQPQHF. In DNA, the CDR3 is TGTGCCTGGAAGACCCCGGGCAATCAGCCCCAGCATTTT. The chain carries TRBV30 and TRBJ1-5, with D unresolved. The V end was cut by 4 bases, the J end by 2 bases, with 9 bases between. Germline CDR1 is GTSNPN and CDR2 is SVGIG (reference sequence). This CDR3 contains 13 residues. Based on the CDR3 plus reference TRBV30 and TRBJ1-5, the full variable domain is SQTIHQWPATLVQPVGSPLSLECTVEGTSNPNLYWYRQAAGRGLQLLFYSVGIGQISSEVPQNLSASRPQDRQFILSSKKLLLSDSGFYLCAWKTPGNQPQHFGDGTRLSIL.

This rearrangement joins TRBV7-2 to TRBJ1-4, with TRBD1 as a possible D gene (5 bases). CDR1 and CDR2 from the germline V gene are SGHTA and FQGNSA. V was trimmed by 1 base and J by 9 bases, leaving 12 bases between them. The CDR3 runs to 14 residues. CDR3 bases: TGTGCCAGCAGCTTAGTCCTCCTGGGGCAAAAACTGTTTTTT. It yields the protein CASSLVLLGQKLFF.

This clone has only a few counts. V gene TRBV19 combines with J gene TRBJ1-4; D unclear. This CDR3 is 11 amino acids long. Between the trimmed V and J ends, which lost 5 bases and 8 bases, there was a span of 6 bases. Germline CDR1 and CDR2: LNHDA and SQIVND (reference sequence). The CDR3, as DNA: TGTGCCAGTAGTCAGGCGGAAAAACTGTTTTTT. Translating gives CASSQAEKLFF.

This clone came up once. J is TRBJ1-3 and V is TRBV6-5, with D unresolved. This CDR3 region has 16 residues. Looked up from germline, CDR1 is MNHEY and CDR2 is SVGAGI. V was cut by 0 bases and J by 0 bases, with 9 bases left in between. The CDR3 bases are TGTGCCAGCAGTTACTCGACGCACTCCTCTGGAAACACCATATATTTT. Encoded protein: CASSYSTHSSGNTIYF.

The rearrangement uses TRBV18 and TRBJ2-4; maybe TRBD2 (5 bases). The length of the CDR3 is 15 residues. V shed 2 bases and J shed 4 bases, with 12 bases lying between them. Looked up from germline, CDR1 is KGHSH and CDR2 is LQKENI. CDR3 sequence: CASSPATWEKNIQYF. In DNA, the CDR3 is TGTGCCAGCTCACCAGCTACATGGGAGAAAAACATTCAGTACTTC.

This clone was detected once. The rearrangement links TRBV18 to TRBJ2-6; a possible D gene is TRBD2 (6 bases). The V gene's germline CDR1 is KGHSH and CDR2 LQKENI. This CDR3 is built from 18 residues. V was clipped by 10 bases and J by 2 bases, with 24 bases between them. The CDR3 DNA reads as TGTGCCACCTTCCGAGGGAAGAATCGGGAGACTGGGGCCAACGTCCTGACTTTC. It encodes CATFRGKNRETGANVLTF.

The chain is built from TRBV28 and TRBJ2-4; D tentatively fits TRBD1 or TRBD2 (5 bases each). V dropped 5 bases and J dropped 9 bases, with 17 bases sitting between them. The CDR3 loop spans 14 amino acids. The V gene's germline CDR1 is MDHEN and CDR2 SYDVKM. The CDR3, as DNA: TGTGCCAGCAGTCCCGGGGCTTTACAATTCATTCAGTACTTC. It is translated as CASSPGALQFIQYF.

This sequence joins TRBV28 and TRBJ1-5; perhaps TRBD1 as D (6 bases). The germline V gene has CDR1 MDHEN and CDR2 SYDVKM. V shed 7 bases and J shed 9 bases, with 22 bases lying between them. This CDR3 has 15 amino acids. The CDR3 DNA follows: TGTGCCAGCATCCTGAGGGGGGTAGTCAGTGGGCCCCAGCATTTT. Its protein product is CASILRGVVSGPQHF.

The CDR3 sequence: CASKPPLANTEAFF. CDR3 sequence (DNA): TGCGCCAGTAAACCCCCTTTAGCGAACACTGAAGCTTTCTTT. The V call is TRBV5-1, the J call TRBJ1-1; no clear D gene. The V and J ends lost 8 bases and 1 base respectively, with 15 bases between them. This CDR3 spans 14 amino acids. The germline V gene has CDR1 SGHRS and CDR2 YFSETQ. Variable domain in full (rest from reference TRBV5-1 and TRBJ1-1): KAGVTQTPRYLIKTRGQQVTLSCSPISGHRSVSWYQQTPGQGLQFLFEYFSETQRNKGNFPGRFSGRQFSNSRSEMNVSTLELGDSALYLCASKPPLANTEAFFGQGTRLTVV.

V gene TRBV2 combines with J gene TRBJ2-7; D is uncertain. The CDR3 has 11 amino acids. CDR1 and CDR2 (germline): SNHLY, FYNNEI. Between the trimmed V and J ends, which lost 5 bases and 2 bases, there was a span of 4 bases. CDR3 protein: CASSLAYEQYF. In DNA, the CDR3 is TGTGCCAGCAGTTTGGCCTACGAGCAGTACTTC.

The J gene is TRBJ1-2, the V gene TRBV7-2; D might be TRBD1 (5 bases). V was shortened by 3 bases and J by 8 bases, with 16 bases between the two germline ends. The germline V gene has CDR1 SGHTA and CDR2 FQGNSA. The CDR3 has 14 residues. CDR3 amino acids: CASSFHGGGDGYTF. The DNA for the CDR3 is TGTGCCAGCAGCTTCCATGGGGGAGGGGACGGCTACACCTTC.

The V and J genes are TRBV6-5 and TRBJ2-7; 7 nucleotides align to TRBD2. V was pared by 4 bases and J by 1 base, with 7 bases of the junction left unmatched. Per germline, CDR1 MNHEY and CDR2 SVGAGI. This CDR3 contains 15 residues. The CDR3 DNA is TGTGCCAGCAGTTCTCCTAGCGGACAATCCTACGAGCAGTACTTC. Residues: CASSSPSGQSYEQYF.

V is TRBV28 and J is TRBJ1-2; D is undetermined. Trimming removed 4 bases at V and 6 bases at J, with 18 bases between. The CDR3 runs 15 residues. Germline CDR1 MDHEN, CDR2 SYDVKM. The CDR3 nucleotides are TGTGCCAGCAGTTCCCATTCTTCCCCCATTGATGGCTACACCTTC. This encodes CASSSHSSPIDGYTF.

The J gene is TRBJ2-4, the V gene TRBV5-1; D is perhaps TRBD2 (5 bases). This CDR3 comprises 11 residues. V lost 4 bases, J lost 15 bases, and 14 bases lay in between. CDR1 SGHRS and CDR2 YFSETQ come from the germline V gene. The CDR3 DNA is TGCGCCAGCAGCGGAGGACGGGCACTGTACTTC. Translated, it gives CASSGGRALYF. The full variable domain, in which reference TRBV5-1 and TRBJ2-4 provide the parts outside the CDR3, is KAGVTQTPRYLIKTRGQQVTLSCSPISGHRSVSWYQQTPGQGLQFLFEYFSETQRNKGNFPGRFSGRQFSNSRSEMNVSTLELGDSALYLCASSGGRALYFGAGTRLSVL.

The rearrangement uses TRBV18 and TRBJ2-5; no clear D. Germline V gene lookup returns CDR1 KGHSH and CDR2 LQKENI. The CDR3 is made up of 12 amino acids. V was trimmed by 2 bases and J by 5 bases, leaving 6 bases between them. CDR3 sequence reads: CASSPFGETQYF. Written as DNA, the CDR3 is TGTGCCAGCTCACCATTTGGGGAGACCCAGTACTTC.

CDR3 DNA: TGTGCCAGTAGTATTTTTGGGACAGGGGGCGCTGGGGCCAACGTCCTGACTTTC. Translated: CASSIFGTGGAGANVLTF. The V and J genes are TRBV19 and TRBJ2-6; 12 nucleotides align to TRBD1. The CDR3 totals 18 residues. Germline V gives CDR1 LNHDA, CDR2 SQIVND (reference sequence). J gave up 2 bases and V 3 bases, and 5 bases lay outside the gene matches.